This is a list of T cell receptor beta chains from one sample in a study of blood T cell repertoires in COVID-19. The repertoire was sequenced with immunoSEQ multiplex PCR; TCRdb's copy has only in-frame clones and lacks some. The table records about 73,000 clones, roughly 80% of them present only once. The sample was peripheral blood. The receptors derive from a woman aged 60-75 years with acute or convalescent COVID-19. Both conserved end residues are part of each CDR3. D genes are given only for firm matches. Clone size is not always given. Where it is, it says once, few, many or a class for expanded clones.

V gene,clone size,D gene,J gene,CDR3 DNA,CDR3 protein
TRBV11-2,.,.,TRBJ2-1,TGTGCCAGCAGCTTATTCGGGGTTGAGCAGTTCTTC,CASSLFGVEQFF
TRBV12-5,.,.,TRBJ1-5,TGTGCTAGTGGTTCCGGCGGGGTTAGCAATCAGCCCCAGCATTTT,CASGSGGVSNQPQHF
TRBV11-3,few,.,TRBJ2-3,TGTGCCAGCAGCTTACATGGCACAGATACGCAGTATTTT,CASSLHGTDTQYF
TRBV5-4,few,.,TRBJ1-5,TGTGCCAGCAGCTTGGACATCAATCAGCCCCAGCATTTT,CASSLDINQPQHF
TRBV2,.,.,TRBJ1-4,TGTGCCAGCAGTCAAGAGAGGAGAAAACTGTTTTTT,CASSQERRKLFF
TRBV3-1/TRBV3-2,once,TRBD1,TRBJ2-7,TGTGCCAGCAGCCATGGACAGGGGATTGGTTACGAGCAGTACTTC,CASSHGQGIGYEQYF
TRBV7-9,.,.,TRBJ1-2,TGTGCCAGCAGCTTAGTGCTTACAGGGCTAGGCTACACCTTC,CASSLVLTGLGYTF
TRBV7-2,.,TRBD1,TRBJ1-2,TGTGCCAGCAGCTCGGGACAGGGGGAGTTCGGCTACACCTTC,CASSSGQGEFGYTF
TRBV7-3,.,TRBD2,TRBJ2-1,TGTGCCAGCAGCCCGCGGACTAGCGGGGGGGTGTGGGATGAGCAGTTCTTC,CASSPRTSGGVWDEQFF
TRBV2,.,TRBD1,TRBJ1-5,TGTGCCAGCAGAGGTGACAGGGAAGAGAGCAATCAGCCCCAGCATTTT,CASRGDREESNQPQHF
TRBV19,few,.,TRBJ1-3,TGTGCCAGTAGTCGGGACTACTTCTCTGGAAACACCATATATTTT,CASSRDYFSGNTIYF
TRBV7-9,.,.,TRBJ2-7,TGTGCCAGCAGCTTATTACAGCAATTCGGCCACGAGCAGTACTTC,CASSLLQQFGHEQYF
TRBV20-1,.,.,TRBJ1-1,TGCAGTGCTAAAGGGGGCACTGAAGCTTTCTTT,CSAKGGTEAFF
TRBV24-1,few,.,TRBJ1-1,TGTGCCACCAGTTTCAGGGCTAACACTGAAGCTTTCTTT,CATSFRANTEAFF
TRBV19,.,.,TRBJ1-2,TGTGCCAGTAGCCGGGGACTTAACTATGGCTACACCTTC,CASSRGLNYGYTF
TRBV19,.,TRBD1,TRBJ1-6,TGTGCCAGTAGTCCGGGACAGGGATCGGGTTCACCCCTCCACTTT,CASSPGQGSGSPLHF
TRBV7-6,.,.,TRBJ1-2,TGTGCCAGCAGCTTAGCCGGGGGTAACTCGGGGTATGGCTACACCTTC,CASSLAGGNSGYGYTF
TRBV19,.,TRBD2,TRBJ2-1,TGTGCCACCCTACGGGGGGGCTCCTACAATGAGCAGTTCTTC,CATLRGGSYNEQFF
TRBV6-6,.,TRBD1,TRBJ1-6,TGTGCCAGCAGTTCAATTGACAGGGGAAATTCACCCCTCCACTTT,CASSSIDRGNSPLHF
TRBV3-1/TRBV3-2,.,.,TRBJ2-2,TGTGCCAGCAGCCAAGATATTCAGTCCACCGGGGAGCTGTTTTTT,CASSQDIQSTGELFF
TRBV6-1,.,.,TRBJ1-1,TGTGCCAGCAGCCGAGGGGGTCCTGAAGCTTTCTTT,CASSRGGPEAFF
TRBV20-1,.,.,TRBJ1-2,TGCAGTGCTAGTGCAAAAGGGGGGGCCTATGGCTACACCTTC,CSASAKGGAYGYTF
TRBV10-3,.,TRBD2,TRBJ2-1,TGTGCCATCAGTCTAGCGGGGACTACGACTGAGCAGTTCTTC,CAISLAGTTTEQFF
TRBV18,.,TRBD2,TRBJ2-3,TGTGCCAGCTCACCACTAGCGGGGGCCACAGATACGCAGTATTTT,CASSPLAGATDTQYF
TRBV5-1,.,TRBD1,TRBJ1-2,TGCGCCAGCAGCCCTGACAGGGTTGGCGACTATGGCTACACCTTC,CASSPDRVGDYGYTF
TRBV6-5,.,.,TRBJ2-7,TGTGCCAGCAGTCCATCCCGGGACACCTACGAGCAGTACTTC,CASSPSRDTYEQYF
TRBV5-6,.,TRBD1,TRBJ1-2,TGTGCCAGCAGCCAGCTGGACAGGCTCTCGAGTGGCTACACCTTC,CASSQLDRLSSGYTF
TRBV6-5,.,.,TRBJ2-7,TGTGCCAGCAGTAAAACCCAGCGATACGAGCAGTACTTC,CASSKTQRYEQYF
TRBV9,.,.,TRBJ1-1,TGTGCCAGCAGCGTAGAGGGAATTTCAGGGACTGAAGCTTTCTTT,CASSVEGISGTEAFF
TRBV5-1,.,TRBD1,TRBJ1-1,TGCGCCAGCAGCAAACAGGGGTTGTACACTGAAGCTTTCTTT,CASSKQGLYTEAFF